These 30 T cell receptor beta chains were all obtained from the same sample, sequenced in a study of naive and memory T cell subsets. Study results and caveats: Especially in CD8 cells, naive repertoires contained a few larger clonotypes, possibly CD45RA-re-expressing memory cells.

An equimolar mix of two oligonucleotides served as the beta constant-region primer for TRBC1 and TRBC2. Ligated cDNA was amplified by four rounds of PCR with nested alpha and beta constant-region primers and SP2. TCRdb re-analysed the UMI-ligation and nested PCR reads in MiXCR, keeping a single row per CDR3 protein. The sample has more than 95,000 distinct CDR3 sequences, around 15% seen once. These receptors have no identified antigens. The sample consisted of naive CD8+ T cells from blood. These receptor sequences come from a human donor in good health.

This chain links TRBV4-3 with TRBJ2-3; D is uncertain. Germline CDR1 reads LGHNA; CDR2 reads YSLEER. CDR3 length: 17 residues. V lost 0 bases, J lost 0 bases, and 13 bases lay in between. The DNA for the CDR3 is TGCGCCAGCAGCCAAGAATCAGGCACCGGGAGCACAGATACGCAGTATTTT. Its protein product is CASSQESGTGSTDTQYF.

The chain uses TRBV7-9 and TRBJ2-2, with D unclear. Germline CDR1 SEHNR, CDR2 FQNEAQ (reference sequence). Deletions cut 5 bases from V and 5 bases from J, with 15 bases between. There are 15 residues in the CDR3. The CDR3 loop is CASSPPLTLTGELFF. CDR3 DNA: TGTGCCAGCAGCCCGCCCCTCACCTTGACCGGGGAGCTGTTTTTT.

This clonotype was recorded a few times. As DNA, the CDR3 is TGCAGTGCTAGAGGCCTACTAGCGGGAGCCTACGAGCAGTACTTC. This sequence encodes CSARGLLAGAYEQYF. The chain couples TRBV20-1 to TRBJ2-7, with TRBD2 identical over 11 bases. Germline CDR1 DFQATT, CDR2 SNEGSKA (reference sequence). J was trimmed by 2 bases and V by 1 base; bases with no gene match: 4. CDR3 length: 15 residues.

There are a few counts of this clonotype. The V gene is TRBV4-3, the J gene TRBJ2-1, with D possibly being TRBD1 or TRBD2 (6 bases each). Deletions cut 3 bases from V and 4 bases from J, with 16 bases between. In germline, CDR1 is LGHNA, CDR2 YSLEER. CDR3 length equals 16 residues. This chain's CDR3 is CASSQKFGGPYNEQFF. The CDR3 DNA follows: TGCGCCAGCAGCCAGAAGTTCGGGGGCCCTTACAATGAGCAGTTCTTC.

The gene calls are TRBV30 and TRBJ2-1; no clear D gene. The CDR3 consists of 10 residues. From germline, CDR1 is GTSNPN and CDR2 SVGIG (reference sequence). V was pared by 0 bases and J by 9 bases, with 3 bases between. Here the CDR3 reads CAWSVSEQFF. The CDR3 DNA follows: TGTGCCTGGAGTGTAAGTGAGCAGTTCTTC.

A few counts support this clonotype. V usage is TRBV4-2 and J usage is TRBJ1-5; 7 bases line up with TRBD1. CDR1 and CDR2 from the germline V gene are LGHNA and YNFKEQ. The CDR3 sequence is 17 residues long. V shed 1 base, J shed 3 bases, and the junction held 9 bases outside the gene matches. The CDR3 is CASSQVEATGNNQPQHF. The CDR3 nucleotides are TGTGCCAGCAGCCAAGTAGAGGCGACAGGGAACAATCAGCCCCAGCATTTT.

This clonotype was counted ten times or more. V gene TRBV4-3 combines with J gene TRBJ2-7; 13 bases are shared with TRBD2. CDR1 is LGHNA and CDR2 is YSLEER in the germline V gene. The J segment lost 5 bases and the V segment lost 0 bases, leaving 10 bases of the junction unmatched. CDR3 size: 18 residues. The CDR3 nucleotides read TGCGCCAGCAGCCAAGAGGCACTAGCGGGAGGGTATCTTGACGAGCAGTACTTC. Residues: CASSQEALAGGYLDEQYF.

This rearrangement joins TRBV10-3 to TRBJ2-1; TRBD2 agrees at 7 bases. V was pared by 0 bases and J by 8 bases, with 4 bases of the junction left unmatched. Germline values: CDR1 ENHRY, CDR2 SYGVKD. The CDR3 contains 14 residues. The CDR3 nucleotides are TGTGCCATCAGTGAGTCGGGGGGGAAGGATGAGCAGTTCTTC. It encodes CAISESGGKDEQFF.

In its sample, this clonotype was seen a few times. The V and J genes are TRBV7-2 and TRBJ2-1, with TRBD2 matching over 11 bases. V gave up 4 bases and J gave up 6 bases; unmatched junction bases: 5. The CDR3 is 15 amino acids. Germline CDR1 and CDR2: SGHTA and FQGNSA. CDR3 residues: CASSSLAGGLNEQFF. The CDR3 DNA reads as TGTGCCAGCAGCTCTCTAGCGGGGGGTCTCAATGAGCAGTTCTTC. The whole variable domain, remainder taken from reference TRBV7-2 and TRBJ2-1, is GAGVSQSPSNKVTEKGKDVELRCDPISGHTALYWYRQSLGQGLEFLIYFQGNSAPDKSGLPSDRFSAERTGGSVSTLTIQRTQQEDSAVYLCASSSLAGGLNEQFFGPGTRLTVL.

This clonotype was detected a few times. The chain carries TRBV13 and TRBJ2-1, with TRBD2 matching over 7 bases. CDR1 is PRHDT, CDR2 FYEKMQ, per germline (reference sequence). The CDR3 consists of 15 residues. Trimming removed 4 bases from V and 6 bases from J; junction bases left unmatched: 9. CDR3 in amino acids: CASSWFGAGANEQFF. DNA for the CDR3: TGTGCCAGCAGCTGGTTTGGGGCGGGAGCCAATGAGCAGTTCTTC. Full variable domain (rest looked up from reference TRBV13 and TRBJ2-1): AAGVIQSPRHLIKEKRETATLKCYPIPRHDTVYWYQQGPGQDPQFLISFYEKMQSDKGSIPDRFSAQQFSDYHSELNMSSLELGDSALYFCASSWFGAGANEQFFGPGTRLTVL.

At least ten counts were recorded for this clonotype. This chain connects TRBV3-1 to TRBJ1-1; D gene uncertain. This CDR3 comprises 12 residues. CDR1 is LGHDT and CDR2 is YNNKEL in the germline V gene (reference sequence). Trimming removed 4 bases at V and 11 bases at J, with 14 bases between. The CDR3 is CASSPDWTGAFF. CDR3 DNA sequence: TGTGCCAGCAGCCCTGACTGGACTGGCGCTTTCTTT.

The V call is TRBV9, the J call TRBJ2-1; 14 bases fit TRBD2. This CDR3 has 15 amino acids. V was clipped by 3 bases and J by 12 bases; unmatched bases: 8. Germline V CDR1 and CDR2: SGDLS, YYNGEE. The CDR3 protein is CASSAGTSGGRGQFF. CDR3 bases: TGTGCCAGCAGCGCCGGGACTAGCGGGGGAAGGGGGCAGTTCTTC. The full variable domain, in which reference TRBV9 and TRBJ2-1 provide the parts outside the CDR3, is DSGVTQTPKHLITATGQRVTLRCSPRSGDLSVYWYQQSLDQGLQFLIQYYNGEERAKGNILERFSAQQFPDLHSELNLSSLELGDSALYFCASSAGTSGGRGQFFGPGTRLTVL.

Comment on this clonotype: A much larger clone differs by one base, so this may be a read error. The chain carries TRBV20-1 and TRBJ2-2, with D possibly being TRBD1 (5 bases). Germline V gene data show CDR1 as DFQATT and CDR2 as SNEGSKA (reference sequence). The V and J ends lost 4 bases and 3 bases respectively, with 15 bases between them. The CDR3 runs to 15 residues. CDR3 DNA: TGCAGTGCTAACGACAGAAATGGAGACACCGGGGAGCTGTTTTTT. Encoded protein: CSANDRNGDTGELFF.

This clonotype occurred a few times. The chain uses TRBV18 and TRBJ2-1, with unresolved D. This CDR3 has 13 residues. The V gene's germline CDR1 is KGHSH and CDR2 LQKENI. Trimming removed 5 bases at V and 10 bases at J, with 15 bases between. The CDR3 DNA is TGTGCCAGCTCAAATGATGAGGCTTGGGAGCAGTTCTTC. It yields the protein CASSNDEAWEQFF. Full variable domain (rest looked up from reference TRBV18 and TRBJ2-1): NAGVMQNPRHLVRRRGQEARLRCSPMKGHSHVYWYRQLPEEGLKFMVYLQKENIIDESGMPKERFSAEFPKEGPSILRIQQVVRGDSAAYFCASSNDEAWEQFFGPGTRLTVL.

This clonotype was detected many times. This chain connects TRBV25-1 to TRBJ2-1; TRBD1 or TRBD2 may be the D gene (5 bases each). The V and J ends lost 4 bases and 0 bases respectively, with 13 bases between them. Germline V lookup: CDR1 MGHDK, CDR2 SYGVNS. CDR3 length: 16 amino acids. For the CDR3, the DNA is TGTGCCAGCAGTGTCGGGACGCCGAGCTCCTACAATGAGCAGTTCTTC. This codes for CASSVGTPSSYNEQFF.

This clonotype has only a few counts. The V and J genes are TRBV5-6 and TRBJ2-3; maybe TRBD1 (5 bases). V lost 2 bases and J lost 0, with 10 bases in between. The CDR3 contains 15 residues. Looked up from germline, CDR1 is SGHDT and CDR2 is YYEEEE. CDR3 protein: CASSLRQMSTDTQYF. The DNA of the CDR3 is TGTGCCAGCAGCTTAAGACAGATGAGCACAGATACGCAGTATTTT.

This sequence joins TRBV24-1 and TRBJ2-3; no clear D. The V gene's germline CDR1 is KGHDR and CDR2 SFDVKD. V was clipped by 6 bases and J by 2 bases, with 8 bases between them. CDR3 length: 13 amino acids. This CDR3 reads CATSWPDTDTQYF. DNA of the CDR3: TGTGCCACCAGTTGGCCCGACACAGATACGCAGTATTTT.

Ten or more counts support this clonotype. V and J are TRBV6-1 and TRBJ1-1; the D is unclear. The CDR3 contains 15 residues. Germline V gene data show CDR1 as MNHNS and CDR2 as SASEGT. Between the trimmed V and J ends, which lost 2 bases and 4 bases, there was a span of 14 bases. As DNA, the CDR3 is TGTGCCAGCAGTGAAATTACCGCAACGTCCACTGAAGCTTTCTTT. Translation gives CASSEITATSTEAFF.

The chain carries TRBV29-1 and TRBJ2-7, with 7 bases matching TRBD1. The CDR3 has 13 residues. V lost 4 bases and J lost 3; bases outside the gene matches: 6. The germline gives CDR1 SQVTM, CDR2 ANQGSEA. The CDR3 region has the DNA TGCAGCGTTGGGAACAGGGGATTCTACGAGCAGTACTTC. It specifies CSVGNRGFYEQYF.

This clonotype has only a few counts. The rearrangement uses TRBV7-2 and TRBJ2-7, with unresolved D. Germline V lookup: CDR1 SGHTA, CDR2 FQGNSA. This CDR3 has 14 amino acids. Trimming removed 2 bases at V and 5 bases at J, with 13 bases between. CDR3 in amino acids: CASSLYIGNDEQYF. CDR3 nucleotide sequence: TGTGCCAGCAGCTTATACATCGGAAACGACGAGCAGTACTTC.

The V and J genes are TRBV12-3 or TRBV12-4 and TRBJ2-2, with 8 bases fitting TRBD1. The CDR3 is 15 amino acids. J was trimmed by 4 bases and V by 8 bases; bases with no gene match: 9. CDR3 nucleotide sequence: TGTGCCAGCGCTGCTTCGGGACAGGTCACCGGGGAGCTGTTTTTT. Protein product: CASAASGQVTGELFF.

The V and J genes are TRBV2 and TRBJ2-2; D remains unclear. CDR1 and CDR2 from the germline V gene are SNHLY and FYNNEI. The ends were cut back, 6 bases at V and 1 base at J, with 9 bases in the middle. The CDR3 covers 14 residues. The CDR3 is CASRVSRNTGELFF. CDR3 coding DNA: TGTGCCAGCAGGGTCAGCCGGAACACCGGGGAGCTGTTTTTT.

At least ten counts were recorded for this clonotype. The chain links TRBV5-4 to TRBJ2-7; D not certain. This CDR3 region has 13 residues. Germline CDR1 reads SGHNT; CDR2 reads YYREEE (reference sequence). V was shortened by 4 bases and J by 0 bases, with 8 bases between the two germline ends. CDR3 bases: TGTGCCAGCAGCCGCGACCCCTCCTACGAGCAGTACTTC. Protein sequence: CASSRDPSYEQYF.

V and J are TRBV15 and TRBJ2-7; no reliable D call. Looked up from germline, CDR1 is LNHNV and CDR2 is YYDKDF (reference sequence). The CDR3 extends over 14 amino acids. V shed 5 bases and J shed 6 bases, with 17 bases lying between them. DNA of the CDR3: TGTGCCACCAGCCTTACGCAAGGACGTGGCGAGCAGTACTTC. It encodes CATSLTQGRGEQYF.

The genes are TRBV11-3 and TRBJ1-1; D not resolved. The germline V gene has CDR1 SGHNT and CDR2 YENEEA. V lost 1 base to trimming and J lost 5 bases, with 11 bases between them. The CDR3 spans 14 residues. This CDR3 reads CASSLAGVGTEAFF. In DNA form, the CDR3 reads TGTGCCAGCAGCTTAGCTGGAGTCGGAACTGAAGCTTTCTTT.

This clonotype was picked up many times. The CDR3 DNA sequence: TGTGCCTGTACAAGGGACGGGCTGCGTTCACCCCTCCACTTT. Protein sequence: CACTRDGLRSPLHF. This chain joins TRBV30 and TRBJ1-6; D possibly corresponds to TRBD1 (5 bases). The germline CDR1 and CDR2 sequences are GTSNPN and SVGIG (reference sequence). V dropped 6 bases and J dropped 9 bases, with 18 bases sitting between them. The CDR3 covers 14 residues.

This clonotype was seen more than once but under ten times. The chain carries TRBV7-9 and TRBJ2-7; a possible D gene is TRBD1 (6 bases). The CDR3 has 18 residues. V was trimmed by 4 bases and J by 2 bases, leaving 24 bases between them. CDR1 SEHNR and CDR2 FQNEAQ come from the germline V gene (reference sequence). CDR3 DNA: TGTGCCAGCAGCTCTCCACCCGCGCACAGGGTATCCGCCTACGAGCAGTACTTC. This translates into CASSSPPAHRVSAYEQYF.

This clonotype was seen repeatedly, ten times or more. This chain connects TRBV15 to TRBJ2-1; TRBD2 matches 9 bases. CDR3 length: 15 amino acids. J lost 5 bases, V lost 8 bases, and 10 bases had no gene match. Germline CDR1 is LNHNV and CDR2 is YYDKDF (reference sequence). CDR3 sequence (DNA): TGTGCCACCTCCGAGGGGACTAGCACCAACAATGAGCAGTTCTTC. It translates to CATSEGTSTNNEQFF.

To note about this clonotype: A much larger clone lies one base from this, so it may be a read error. This sequence joins TRBV7-9 and TRBJ1-1; possible D gene TRBD1, 5 bases. The length of the CDR3 is 14 residues. The germline gives CDR1 SEHNR, CDR2 FQNEAQ (reference sequence). Trimming pared 10 bases from V and 6 bases from J, leaving 21 bases between. CDR3 sequence: CAISYRGGTAEAFF. The DNA of the CDR3 is TGTGCCATCAGTTACCGTGGGGGGACGGCTGAAGCTTTCTTT.

This clonotype was found many times. The DNA for the CDR3 is TGCAGTGCTAGAGACCTAATGCCGGGACTAGCGGGAGAGACAGATACGCAGTATTTT. Translated: CSARDLMPGLAGETDTQYF. The chain joins TRBV20-1 to TRBJ2-3; 14 bases agree with TRBD2. V trimming: 0 bases; J trimming: 3 bases; junction bases outside the gene matches: 11. The CDR3 runs to 19 residues. Germline V gene sequence: CDR1 DFQATT, CDR2 SNEGSKA (reference sequence).